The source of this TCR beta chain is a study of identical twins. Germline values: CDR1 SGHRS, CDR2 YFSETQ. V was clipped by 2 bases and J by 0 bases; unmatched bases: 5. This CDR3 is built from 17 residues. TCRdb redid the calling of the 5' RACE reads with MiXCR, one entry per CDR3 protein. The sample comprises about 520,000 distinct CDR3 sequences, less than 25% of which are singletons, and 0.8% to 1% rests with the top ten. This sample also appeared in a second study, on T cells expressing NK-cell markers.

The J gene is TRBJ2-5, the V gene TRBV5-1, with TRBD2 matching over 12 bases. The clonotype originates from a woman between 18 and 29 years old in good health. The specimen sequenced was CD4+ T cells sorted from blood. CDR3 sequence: CASSLGRTSGDQETQYF. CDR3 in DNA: TGCGCCAGCAGCTTAGGGCGGACTAGCGGGGACCAAGAGACCCAGTACTTC.